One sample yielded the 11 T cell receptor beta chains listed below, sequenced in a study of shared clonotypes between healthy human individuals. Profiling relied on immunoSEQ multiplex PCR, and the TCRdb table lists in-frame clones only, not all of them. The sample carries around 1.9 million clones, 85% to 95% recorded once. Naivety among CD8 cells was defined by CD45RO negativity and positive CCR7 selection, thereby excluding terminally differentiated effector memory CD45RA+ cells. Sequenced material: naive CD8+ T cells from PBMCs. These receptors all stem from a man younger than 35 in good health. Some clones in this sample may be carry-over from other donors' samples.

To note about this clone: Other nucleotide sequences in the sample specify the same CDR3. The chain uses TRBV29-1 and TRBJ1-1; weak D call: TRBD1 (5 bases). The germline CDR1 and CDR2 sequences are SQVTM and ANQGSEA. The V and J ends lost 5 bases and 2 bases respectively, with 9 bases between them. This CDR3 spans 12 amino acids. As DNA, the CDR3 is TGCAGCGTTCGGGGGGGAAACACTGAAGCTTTCTTT. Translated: CSVRGGNTEAFF.

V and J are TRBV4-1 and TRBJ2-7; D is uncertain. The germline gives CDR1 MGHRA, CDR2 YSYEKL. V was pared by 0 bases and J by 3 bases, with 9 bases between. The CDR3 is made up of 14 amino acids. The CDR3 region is CASSQEPRSYEQYF. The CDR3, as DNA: TGCGCCAGCAGCCAAGAACCTAGGAGCTACGAGCAGTACTTC.

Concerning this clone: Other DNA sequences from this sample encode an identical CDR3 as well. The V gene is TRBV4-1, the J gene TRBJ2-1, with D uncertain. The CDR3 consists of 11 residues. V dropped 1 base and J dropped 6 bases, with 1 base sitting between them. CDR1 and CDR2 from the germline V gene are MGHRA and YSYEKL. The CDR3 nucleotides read TGCGCCAGCAGCCAAGGCAATGAGCAGTTCTTC. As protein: CASSQGNEQFF.

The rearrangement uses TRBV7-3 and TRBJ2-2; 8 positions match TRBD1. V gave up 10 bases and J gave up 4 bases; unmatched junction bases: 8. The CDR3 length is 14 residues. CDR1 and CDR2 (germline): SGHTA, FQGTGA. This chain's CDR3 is CATQQGVSTGELFF. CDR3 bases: TGTGCCACGCAACAGGGGGTTTCCACCGGGGAGCTGTTTTTT.

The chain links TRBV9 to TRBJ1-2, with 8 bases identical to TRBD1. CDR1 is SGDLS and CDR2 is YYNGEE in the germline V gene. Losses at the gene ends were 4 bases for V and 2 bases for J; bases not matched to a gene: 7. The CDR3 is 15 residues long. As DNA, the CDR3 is TGTGCCAGCAGCACAAACAGGGGGTTAAACTATGGCTACACCTTC. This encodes CASSTNRGLNYGYTF.

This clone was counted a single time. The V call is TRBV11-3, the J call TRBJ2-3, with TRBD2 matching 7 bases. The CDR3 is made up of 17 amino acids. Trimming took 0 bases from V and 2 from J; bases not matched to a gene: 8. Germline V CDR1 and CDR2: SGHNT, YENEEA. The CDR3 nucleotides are TGTGCCAGCAGCTTAGATGCTGGGGAGGGACTCACAGATACGCAGTATTTT. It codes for CASSLDAGEGLTDTQYF.

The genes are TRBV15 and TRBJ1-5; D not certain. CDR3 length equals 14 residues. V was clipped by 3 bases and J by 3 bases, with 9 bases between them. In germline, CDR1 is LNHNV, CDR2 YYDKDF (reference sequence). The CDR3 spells CATSSEGSNQPQHF. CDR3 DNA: TGTGCCACCAGCAGTGAGGGTTCCAATCAGCCCCAGCATTTT. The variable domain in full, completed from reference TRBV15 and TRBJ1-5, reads DAMVIQNPRYQVTQFGKPVTLSCSQTLNHNVMYWYQQKSSQAPKLLFHYYDKDFNNEADTPDNFQSRRPNTSFCFLDIRSPGLGDTAMYLCATSSEGSNQPQHFGDGTRLSIL.

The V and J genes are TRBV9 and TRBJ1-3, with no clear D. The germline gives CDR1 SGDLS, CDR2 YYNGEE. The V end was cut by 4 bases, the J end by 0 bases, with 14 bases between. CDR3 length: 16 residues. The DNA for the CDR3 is TGTGCCAGCAGCCCCGTGGGCGGCCACTCTGGAAACACCATATATTTT. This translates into CASSPVGGHSGNTIYF.

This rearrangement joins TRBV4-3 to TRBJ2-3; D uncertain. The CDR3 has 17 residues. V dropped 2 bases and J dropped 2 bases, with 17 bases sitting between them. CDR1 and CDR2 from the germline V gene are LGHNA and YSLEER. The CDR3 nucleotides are TGCGCCAGCAGCCAATCCTCGACGGGTTCGTACACAGATACGCAGTATTTT. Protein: CASSQSSTGSYTDTQYF.

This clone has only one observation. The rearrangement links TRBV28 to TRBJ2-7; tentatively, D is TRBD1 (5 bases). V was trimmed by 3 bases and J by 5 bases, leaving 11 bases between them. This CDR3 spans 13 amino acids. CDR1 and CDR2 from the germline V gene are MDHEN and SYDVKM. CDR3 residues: CASSFYRPHEQYF. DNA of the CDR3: TGTGCCAGCAGTTTTTACAGGCCCCACGAGCAGTACTTC.

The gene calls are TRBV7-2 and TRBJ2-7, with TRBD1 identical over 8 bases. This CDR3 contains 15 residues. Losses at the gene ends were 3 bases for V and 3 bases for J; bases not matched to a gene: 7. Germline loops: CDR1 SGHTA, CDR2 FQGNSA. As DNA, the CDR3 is TGTGCCAGCAGCTTCGGACAGGGTAGTGACTACGAGCAGTACTTC. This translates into CASSFGQGSDYEQYF.